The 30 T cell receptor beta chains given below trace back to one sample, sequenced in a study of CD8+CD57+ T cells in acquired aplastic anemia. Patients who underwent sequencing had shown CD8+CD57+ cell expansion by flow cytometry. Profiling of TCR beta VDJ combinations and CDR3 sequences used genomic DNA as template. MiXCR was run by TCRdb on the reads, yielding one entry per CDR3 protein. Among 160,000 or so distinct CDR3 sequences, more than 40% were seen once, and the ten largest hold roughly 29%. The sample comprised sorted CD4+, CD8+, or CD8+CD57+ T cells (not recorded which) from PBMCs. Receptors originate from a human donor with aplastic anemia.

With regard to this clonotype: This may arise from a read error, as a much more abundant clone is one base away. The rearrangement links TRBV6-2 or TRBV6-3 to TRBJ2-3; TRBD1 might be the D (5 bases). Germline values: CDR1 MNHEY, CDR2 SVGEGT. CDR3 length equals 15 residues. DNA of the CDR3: TGTGCCAGCAGCTGGGCTGTGTTCGGCACAGGTACGCAGTATTTT. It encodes CASSWAVFGTGTQYF.

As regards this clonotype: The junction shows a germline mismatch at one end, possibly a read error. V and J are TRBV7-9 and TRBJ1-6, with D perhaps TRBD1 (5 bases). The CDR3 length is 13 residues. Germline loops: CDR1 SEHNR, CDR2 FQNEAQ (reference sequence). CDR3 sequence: CAGRVGTDSPLHF. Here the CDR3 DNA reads TGTGCCGGCAGGGTAGGGACCGACTCACCCCTCCACTTT. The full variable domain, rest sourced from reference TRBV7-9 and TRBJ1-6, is DTGVSQNPRHKITKRGQNVTFRCDPISEHNRLYWYRQTLGQGPEFLTYFQNEAQLEKSRLLSDRFSAERPKGSFSTLEIQRTEQGDSAMYLCAGRVGTDSPLHFGNGTRLTVT.

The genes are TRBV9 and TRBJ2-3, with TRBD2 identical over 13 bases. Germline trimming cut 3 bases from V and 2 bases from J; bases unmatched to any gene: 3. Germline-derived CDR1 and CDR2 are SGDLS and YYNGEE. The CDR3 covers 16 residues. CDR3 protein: CASSATSGGTTDTQYF. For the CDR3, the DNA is TGTGCCAGCAGCGCGACTAGCGGGGGGACCACAGATACGCAGTATTTT.

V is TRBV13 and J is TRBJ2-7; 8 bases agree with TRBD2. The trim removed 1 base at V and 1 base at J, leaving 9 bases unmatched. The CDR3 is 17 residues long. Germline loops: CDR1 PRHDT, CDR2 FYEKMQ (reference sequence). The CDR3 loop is CASSLDPGLARSYEQYF. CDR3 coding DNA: TGTGCCAGCAGCTTAGACCCAGGACTAGCAAGATCCTACGAGCAGTACTTC.

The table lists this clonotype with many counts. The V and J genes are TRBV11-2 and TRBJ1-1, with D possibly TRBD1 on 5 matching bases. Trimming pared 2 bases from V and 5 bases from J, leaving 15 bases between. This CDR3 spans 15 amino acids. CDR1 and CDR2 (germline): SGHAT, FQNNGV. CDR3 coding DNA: TGTGCCAGCAGCTTAAGTGCGGGGGGAGGGACTGAAGCTTTCTTT. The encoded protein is CASSLSAGGGTEAFF.

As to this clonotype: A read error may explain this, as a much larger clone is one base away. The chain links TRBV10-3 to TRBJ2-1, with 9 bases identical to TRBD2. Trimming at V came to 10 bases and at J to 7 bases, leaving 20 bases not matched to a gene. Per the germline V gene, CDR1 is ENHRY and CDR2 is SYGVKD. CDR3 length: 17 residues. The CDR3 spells CATSTKGREGLGNEQFF. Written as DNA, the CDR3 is TGTGCCACCAGCACAAAAGGGCGGGAGGGCCTGGGGAATGAGCAGTTCTTC.

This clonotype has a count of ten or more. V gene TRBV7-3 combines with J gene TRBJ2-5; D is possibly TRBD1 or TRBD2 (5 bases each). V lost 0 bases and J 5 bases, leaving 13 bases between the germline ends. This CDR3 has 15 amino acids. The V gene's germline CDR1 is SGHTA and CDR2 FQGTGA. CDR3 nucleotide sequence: TGTGCCAGCAGCTTAACTCCCGGGGCCTCCGAGACCCAGTACTTC. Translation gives CASSLTPGASETQYF. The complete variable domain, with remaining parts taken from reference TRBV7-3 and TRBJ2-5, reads GAGVSQTPSNKVTEKGKYVELRCDPISGHTALYWYRQSLGQGPEFLIYFQGTGAADDSGLPNDRFFAVRPEGSVSTLKIQRTERGDSAVYLCASSLTPGASETQYFGPGTRLLVL.

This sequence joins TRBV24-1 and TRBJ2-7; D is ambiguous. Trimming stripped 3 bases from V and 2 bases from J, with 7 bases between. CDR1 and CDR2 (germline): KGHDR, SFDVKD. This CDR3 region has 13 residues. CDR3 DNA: TGTGCCACCAGTGATCCGTTAACCTACGAGCAGTACTTC. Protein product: CATSDPLTYEQYF.

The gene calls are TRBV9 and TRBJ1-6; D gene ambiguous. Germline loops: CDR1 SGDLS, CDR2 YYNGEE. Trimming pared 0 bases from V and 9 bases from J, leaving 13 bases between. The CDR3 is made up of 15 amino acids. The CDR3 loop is CASSVEAAVSSPLHF. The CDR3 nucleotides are TGTGCCAGCAGCGTAGAGGCAGCGGTCAGTTCACCCCTCCACTTT.

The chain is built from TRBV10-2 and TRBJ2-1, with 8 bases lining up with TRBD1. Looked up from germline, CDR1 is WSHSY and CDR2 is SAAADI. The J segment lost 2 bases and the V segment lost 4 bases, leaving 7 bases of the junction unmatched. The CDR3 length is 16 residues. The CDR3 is CASSAQGQGPYNEQFF. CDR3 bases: TGCGCCAGCAGTGCTCAAGGACAGGGCCCCTACAATGAGCAGTTCTTC.

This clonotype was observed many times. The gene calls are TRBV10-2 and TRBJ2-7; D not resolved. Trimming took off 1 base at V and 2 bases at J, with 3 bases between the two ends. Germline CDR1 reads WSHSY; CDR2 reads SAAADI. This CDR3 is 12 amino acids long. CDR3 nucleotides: TGCGCCAGCAGTGAGTACCCCTACGAGCAGTACTTC. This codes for CASSEYPYEQYF.

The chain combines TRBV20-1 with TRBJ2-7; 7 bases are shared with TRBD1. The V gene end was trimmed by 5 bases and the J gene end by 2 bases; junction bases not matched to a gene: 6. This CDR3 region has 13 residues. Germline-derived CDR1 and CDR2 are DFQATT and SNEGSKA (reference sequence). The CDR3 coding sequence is TGCAGTGCTCCACGGGGACAGACCTACGAGCAGTACTTC. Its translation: CSAPRGQTYEQYF.

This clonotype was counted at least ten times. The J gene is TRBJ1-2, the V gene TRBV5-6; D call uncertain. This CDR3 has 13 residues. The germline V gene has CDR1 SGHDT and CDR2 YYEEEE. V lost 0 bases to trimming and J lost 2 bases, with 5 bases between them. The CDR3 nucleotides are TGTGCCAGCAGCTTGGCTGGGAACTATGGCTACACCTTC. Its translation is CASSLAGNYGYTF.

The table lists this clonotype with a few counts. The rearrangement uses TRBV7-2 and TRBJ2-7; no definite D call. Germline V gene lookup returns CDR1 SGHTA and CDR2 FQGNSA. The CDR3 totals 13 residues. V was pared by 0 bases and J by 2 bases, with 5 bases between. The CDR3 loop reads CASSLADTYEQYF. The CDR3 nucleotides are TGTGCCAGCAGCTTAGCGGATACCTACGAGCAGTACTTC.

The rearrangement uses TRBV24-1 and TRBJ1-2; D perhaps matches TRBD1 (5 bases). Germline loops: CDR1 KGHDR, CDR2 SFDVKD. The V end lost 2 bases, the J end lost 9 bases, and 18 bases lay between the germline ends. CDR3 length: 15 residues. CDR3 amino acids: CATSDSRELGLSYTF. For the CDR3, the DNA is TGTGCCACCAGTGATTCCAGGGAACTCGGTCTGAGCTACACCTTC.

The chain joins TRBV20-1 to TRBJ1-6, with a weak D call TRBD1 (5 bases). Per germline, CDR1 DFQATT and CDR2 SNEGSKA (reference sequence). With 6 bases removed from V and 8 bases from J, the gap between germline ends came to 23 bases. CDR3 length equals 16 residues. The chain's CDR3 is CSAPDDGASSYSPLHF. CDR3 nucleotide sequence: TGCAGTGCCCCAGACGACGGGGCCTCGAGTTATTCACCCCTCCACTTT.

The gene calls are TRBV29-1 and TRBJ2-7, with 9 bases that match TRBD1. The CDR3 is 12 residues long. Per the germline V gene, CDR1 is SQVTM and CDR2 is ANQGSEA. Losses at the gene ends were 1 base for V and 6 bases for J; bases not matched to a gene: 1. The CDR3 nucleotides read TGCAGCGTTGAAGGGACAGGGGCCGAGCAGTACTTC. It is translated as CSVEGTGAEQYF.

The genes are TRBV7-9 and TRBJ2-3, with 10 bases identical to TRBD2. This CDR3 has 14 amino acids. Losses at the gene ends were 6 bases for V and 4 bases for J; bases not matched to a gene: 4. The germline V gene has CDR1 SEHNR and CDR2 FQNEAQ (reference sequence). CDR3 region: CASSPGTSADTQYF. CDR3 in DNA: TGTGCCAGCAGTCCCGGGACTAGCGCAGATACGCAGTATTTT.

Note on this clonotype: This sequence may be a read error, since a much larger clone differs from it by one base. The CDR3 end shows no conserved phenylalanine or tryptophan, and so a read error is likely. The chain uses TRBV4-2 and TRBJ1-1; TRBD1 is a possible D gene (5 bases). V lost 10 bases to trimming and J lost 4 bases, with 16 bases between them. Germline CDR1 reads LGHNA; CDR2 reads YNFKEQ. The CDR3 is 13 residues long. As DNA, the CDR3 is TGTGCCACTGTACGGGGGGGTAGCACTGAAGCTTTCCTT. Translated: CATVRGGSTEAFL.

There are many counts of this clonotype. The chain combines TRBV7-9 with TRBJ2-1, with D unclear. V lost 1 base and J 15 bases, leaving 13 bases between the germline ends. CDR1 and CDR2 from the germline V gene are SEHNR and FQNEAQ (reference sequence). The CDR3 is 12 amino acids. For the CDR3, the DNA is TGTGCCAGCAGCTTAGAGCTCCCCGCGCTGTTCTTC. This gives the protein CASSLELPALFF.

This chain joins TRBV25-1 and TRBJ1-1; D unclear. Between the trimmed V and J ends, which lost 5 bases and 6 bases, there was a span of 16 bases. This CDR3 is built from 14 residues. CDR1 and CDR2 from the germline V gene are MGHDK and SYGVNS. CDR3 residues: CASSPMGILAEAFF. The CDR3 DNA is TGTGCCAGCAGTCCGATGGGTATCCTGGCTGAAGCTTTCTTT.

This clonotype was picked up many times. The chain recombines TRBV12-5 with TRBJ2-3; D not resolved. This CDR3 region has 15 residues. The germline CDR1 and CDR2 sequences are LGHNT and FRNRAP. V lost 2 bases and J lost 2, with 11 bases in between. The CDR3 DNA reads TGTGCTAGTGGTTTGAATCTGGCCAACACAGATACGCAGTATTTT. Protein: CASGLNLANTDTQYF.

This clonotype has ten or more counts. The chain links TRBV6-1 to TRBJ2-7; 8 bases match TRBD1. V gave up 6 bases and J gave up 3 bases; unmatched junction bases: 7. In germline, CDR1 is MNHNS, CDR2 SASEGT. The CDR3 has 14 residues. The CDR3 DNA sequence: TGTGCCAGCAGGGAGGGACAGGCCCACTACGAGCAGTACTTC. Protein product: CASREGQAHYEQYF.

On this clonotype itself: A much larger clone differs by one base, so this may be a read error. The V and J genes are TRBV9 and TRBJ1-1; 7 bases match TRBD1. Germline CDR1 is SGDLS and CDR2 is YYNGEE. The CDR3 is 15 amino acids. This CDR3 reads CASSVGDSLSTEASF. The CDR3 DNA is TGTGCCAGCAGCGTAGGGGACAGCCTCTCCACTGAAGCTTCCTTT.

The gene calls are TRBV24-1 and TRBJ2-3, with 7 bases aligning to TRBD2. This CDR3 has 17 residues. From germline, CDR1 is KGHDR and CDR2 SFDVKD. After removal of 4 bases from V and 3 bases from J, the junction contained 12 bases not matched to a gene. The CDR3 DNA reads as TGTGCCACCAGTGACATCGTGGGAGGGGTCATTACAGATACGCAGTATTTT. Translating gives CATSDIVGGVITDTQYF.

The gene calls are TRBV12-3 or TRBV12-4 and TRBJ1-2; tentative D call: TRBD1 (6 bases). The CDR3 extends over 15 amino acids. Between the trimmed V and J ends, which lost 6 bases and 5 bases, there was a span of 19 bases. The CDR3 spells CASRPRPETGYGYTF. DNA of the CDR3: TGTGCCAGCAGACCGAGACCCGAGACAGGATATGGCTACACCTTC.

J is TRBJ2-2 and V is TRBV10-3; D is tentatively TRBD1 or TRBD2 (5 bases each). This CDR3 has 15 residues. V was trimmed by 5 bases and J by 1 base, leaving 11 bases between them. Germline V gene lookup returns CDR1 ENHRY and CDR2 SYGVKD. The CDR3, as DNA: TGTGCCATCAGTAGAGGGACGTTGAACACCGGGGAGCTGTTTTTT. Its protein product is CAISRGTLNTGELFF.

The CDR3 spells CASRRTEFNYGYTF. As DNA, the CDR3 is TGTGCCAGCAGACGGACAGAGTTTAACTATGGCTACACCTTC. The rearrangement joins TRBV9 to TRBJ1-2, with a weak D call TRBD1 (6 bases). CDR3 length equals 14 residues. Germline CDR1 SGDLS, CDR2 YYNGEE. Trimming pared 5 bases from V and 1 base from J, leaving 12 bases between.

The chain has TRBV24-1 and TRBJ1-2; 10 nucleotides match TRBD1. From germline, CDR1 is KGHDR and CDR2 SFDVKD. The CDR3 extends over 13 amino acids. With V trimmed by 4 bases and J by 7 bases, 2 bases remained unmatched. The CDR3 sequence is CATSERQGAGYTF. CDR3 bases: TGTGCCACCAGTGAAAGACAGGGGGCTGGCTACACCTTC.

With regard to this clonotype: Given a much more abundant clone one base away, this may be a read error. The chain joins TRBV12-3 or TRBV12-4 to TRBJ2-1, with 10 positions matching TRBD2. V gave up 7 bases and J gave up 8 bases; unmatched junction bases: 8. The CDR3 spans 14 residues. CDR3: CASIPSGGDDEQFF. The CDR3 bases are TGTGCCAGCATCCCAAGCGGGGGGGACGATGAGCAGTTCTTC.